This entry is about one T cell receptor beta chain. The method was immunoSEQ multiplex PCR; TCRdb's version includes in-frame clones alone and lacks a portion of them. The table records around 7,500 clones, 90% to 95% of them present only once. This specimen comes from a study of T cell clonotyping in hematopoietic cell transplantation. The CDR3 extends over 15 amino acids. The germline gives CDR1 LNHDA, CDR2 SQIVND (reference sequence). V was clipped by 3 bases and J by 6 bases; unmatched bases: 7. Sequencing was performed on PBMCs, taken 180 days after allogeneic stem cell transplant. The V gene is TRBV19, the J gene TRBJ1-1; TRBD1 matches 10 bases. The receptor comes from a female patient in her fifties or sixties who had an allogeneic stem cell transplant from an unrelated donor, so the T cells may come from the graft donor. Some clones in this sample may be carry-over from other donors' samples. In nucleotides, the CDR3 is TGTGCCAGTAGTATTGGGGGACAGGGGTTCTCTGAAGCTTTCTTT. Its translation: CASSIGGQGFSEAFF. The full variable domain, rest sourced from reference TRBV19 and TRBJ1-1, is DGGITQSPKYLFRKEGQNVTLSCEQNLNHDAMYWYRQDPGQGLRLIYYSQIVNDFQKGDIAEGYSVSREKKESFPLTVTSAQKNPTAFYLCASSIGGQGFSEAFFGQGTRLTVV.